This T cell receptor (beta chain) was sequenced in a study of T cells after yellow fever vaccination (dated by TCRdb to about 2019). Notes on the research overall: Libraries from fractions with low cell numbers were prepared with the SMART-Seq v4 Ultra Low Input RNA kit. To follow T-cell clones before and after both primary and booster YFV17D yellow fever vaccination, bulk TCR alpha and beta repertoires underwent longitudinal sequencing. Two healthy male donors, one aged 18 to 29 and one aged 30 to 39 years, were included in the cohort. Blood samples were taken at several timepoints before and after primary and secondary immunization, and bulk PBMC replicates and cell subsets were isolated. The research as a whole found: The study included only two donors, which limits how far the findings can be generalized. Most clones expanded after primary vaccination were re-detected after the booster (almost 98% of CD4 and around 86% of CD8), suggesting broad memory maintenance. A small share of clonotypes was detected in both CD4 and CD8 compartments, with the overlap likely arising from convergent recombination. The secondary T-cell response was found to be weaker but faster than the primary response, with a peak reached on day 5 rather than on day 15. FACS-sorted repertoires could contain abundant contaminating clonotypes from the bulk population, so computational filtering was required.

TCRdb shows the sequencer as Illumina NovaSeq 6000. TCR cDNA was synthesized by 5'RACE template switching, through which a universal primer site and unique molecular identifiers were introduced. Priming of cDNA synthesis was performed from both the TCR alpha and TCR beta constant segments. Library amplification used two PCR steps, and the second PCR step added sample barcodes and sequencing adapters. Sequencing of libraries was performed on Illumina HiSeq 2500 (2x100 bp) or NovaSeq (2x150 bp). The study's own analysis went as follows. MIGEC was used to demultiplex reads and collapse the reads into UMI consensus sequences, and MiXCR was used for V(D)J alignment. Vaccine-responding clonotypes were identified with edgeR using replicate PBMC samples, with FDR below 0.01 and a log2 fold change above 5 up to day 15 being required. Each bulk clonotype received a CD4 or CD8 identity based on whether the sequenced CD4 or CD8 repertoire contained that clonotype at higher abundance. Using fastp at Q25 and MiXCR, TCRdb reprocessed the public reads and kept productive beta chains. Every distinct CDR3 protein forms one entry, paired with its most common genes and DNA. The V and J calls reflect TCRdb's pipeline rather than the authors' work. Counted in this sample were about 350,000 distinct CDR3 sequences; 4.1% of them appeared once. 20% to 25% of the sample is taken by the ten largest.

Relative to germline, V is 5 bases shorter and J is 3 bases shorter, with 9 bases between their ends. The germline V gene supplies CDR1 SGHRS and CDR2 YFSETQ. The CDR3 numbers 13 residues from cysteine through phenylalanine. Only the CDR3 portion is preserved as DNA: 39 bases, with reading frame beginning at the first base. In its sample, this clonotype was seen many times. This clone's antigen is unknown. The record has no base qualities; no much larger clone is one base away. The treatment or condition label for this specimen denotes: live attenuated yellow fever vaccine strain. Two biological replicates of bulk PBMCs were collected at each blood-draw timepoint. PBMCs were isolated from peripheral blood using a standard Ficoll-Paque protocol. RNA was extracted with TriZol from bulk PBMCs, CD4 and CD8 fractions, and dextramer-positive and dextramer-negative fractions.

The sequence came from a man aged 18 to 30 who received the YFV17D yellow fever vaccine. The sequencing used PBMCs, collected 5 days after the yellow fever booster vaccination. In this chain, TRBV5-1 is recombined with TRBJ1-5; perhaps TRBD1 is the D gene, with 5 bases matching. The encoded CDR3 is CASSRDLNQPQHF. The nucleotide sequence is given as TGCGCCAGCAGTCGGGACCTCAATCAGCCCCAGCATTTT. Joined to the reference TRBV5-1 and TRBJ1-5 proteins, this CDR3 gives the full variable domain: KAGVTQTPRYLIKTRGQQVTLSCSPISGHRSVSWYQQTPGQGLQFLFEYFSETQRNKGNFPGRFSGRQFSNSRSEMNVSTLELGDSALYLCASSRDLNQPQHFGDGTRLSIL.